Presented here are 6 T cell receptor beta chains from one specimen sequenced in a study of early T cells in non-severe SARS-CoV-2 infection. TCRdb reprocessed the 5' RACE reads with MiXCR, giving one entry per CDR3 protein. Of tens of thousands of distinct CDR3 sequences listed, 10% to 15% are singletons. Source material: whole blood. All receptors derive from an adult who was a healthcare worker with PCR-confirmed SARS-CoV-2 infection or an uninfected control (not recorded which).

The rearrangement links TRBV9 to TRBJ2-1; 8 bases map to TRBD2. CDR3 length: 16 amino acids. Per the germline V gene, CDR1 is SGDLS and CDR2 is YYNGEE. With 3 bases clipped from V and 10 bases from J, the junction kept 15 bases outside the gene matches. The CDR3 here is CASSAGDGTRVYEQFF. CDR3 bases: TGTGCCAGCAGCGCCGGTGACGGGACTAGAGTATACGAGCAGTTCTTC.

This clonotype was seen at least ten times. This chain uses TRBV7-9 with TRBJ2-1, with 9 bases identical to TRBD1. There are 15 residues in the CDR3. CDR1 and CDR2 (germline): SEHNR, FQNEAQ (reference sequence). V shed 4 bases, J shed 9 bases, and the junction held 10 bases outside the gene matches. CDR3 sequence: CASSSAGTGFSEQFF. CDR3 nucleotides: TGTGCCAGCAGCTCCGCGGGGACAGGGTTTAGTGAGCAGTTCTTC.

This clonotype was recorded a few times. CDR3 in amino acids: CASRGGLAGTDEQFF. DNA for the CDR3: TGTGCCAGCAGGGGGGGACTAGCGGGAACGGATGAGCAGTTCTTC. The V gene is TRBV6-1, the J gene TRBJ2-1, with TRBD2 identical over 13 bases. This CDR3 region has 15 residues. CDR1 MNHNS and CDR2 SASEGT come from the germline V gene. Unmatched junction bases numbered 7, after V lost 6 bases and J lost 8 bases.

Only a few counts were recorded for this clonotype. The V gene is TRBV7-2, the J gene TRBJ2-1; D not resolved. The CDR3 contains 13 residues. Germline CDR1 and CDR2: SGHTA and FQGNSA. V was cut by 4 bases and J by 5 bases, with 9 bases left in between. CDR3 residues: CASSSSLDNEQFF. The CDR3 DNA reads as TGTGCCAGCAGCTCTTCGTTGGACAATGAGCAGTTCTTC. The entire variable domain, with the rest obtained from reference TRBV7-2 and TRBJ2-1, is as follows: GAGVSQSPSNKVTEKGKDVELRCDPISGHTALYWYRQSLGQGLEFLIYFQGNSAPDKSGLPSDRFSAERTGGSVSTLTIQRTQQEDSAVYLCASSSSLDNEQFFGPGTRLTVL.

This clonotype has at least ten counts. The CDR3 DNA follows: TGTGCCAGCAGCTCCCGTAGAGAGGGGACCCAGTACTTC. It codes for CASSSRREGTQYF. This chain links TRBV5-5 with TRBJ2-5, with D perhaps matching TRBD2 (5 bases). Between the trimmed V and J ends, which lost 3 bases and 7 bases, there was a span of 13 bases. This CDR3 is built from 13 residues. Germline CDR1 SGHKS, CDR2 YYEKEE (reference sequence).

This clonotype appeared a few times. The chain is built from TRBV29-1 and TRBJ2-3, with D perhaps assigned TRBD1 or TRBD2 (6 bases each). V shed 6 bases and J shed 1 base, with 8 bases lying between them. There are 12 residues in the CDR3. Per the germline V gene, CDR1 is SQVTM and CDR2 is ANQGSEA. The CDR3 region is CSVGGGTDTQYF. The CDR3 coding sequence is TGCAGCGTGGGGGGCGGCACAGATACGCAGTATTTT.